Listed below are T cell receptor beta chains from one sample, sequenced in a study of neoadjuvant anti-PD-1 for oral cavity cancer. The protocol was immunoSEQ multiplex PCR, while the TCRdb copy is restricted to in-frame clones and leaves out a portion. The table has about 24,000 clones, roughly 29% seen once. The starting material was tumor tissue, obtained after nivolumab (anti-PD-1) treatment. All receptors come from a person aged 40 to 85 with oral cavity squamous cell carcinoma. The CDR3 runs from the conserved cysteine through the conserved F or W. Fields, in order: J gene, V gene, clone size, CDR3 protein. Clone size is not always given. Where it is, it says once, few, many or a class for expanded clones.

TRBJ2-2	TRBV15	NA	CATSTTRGFTGELFF
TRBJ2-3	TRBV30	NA	CAWGQRRADTQYF
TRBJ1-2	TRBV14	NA	CASSPLIGGGFILTF
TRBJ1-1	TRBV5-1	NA	CASSLVGPSTEAFF
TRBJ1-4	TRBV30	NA	CAWSRRLTNEKLFF
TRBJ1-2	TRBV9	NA	CASSVDLNYGYTF
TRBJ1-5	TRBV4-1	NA	CASSQGDSNQPQHF
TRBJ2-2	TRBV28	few	CASVGGPGELFF
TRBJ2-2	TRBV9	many	CASSVAGQATGELFF
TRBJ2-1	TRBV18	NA	CASSPGGLYPFF
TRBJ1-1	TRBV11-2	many	CASSVTLKGAFF
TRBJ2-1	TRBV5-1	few	CASSHGTSGTNEQFF
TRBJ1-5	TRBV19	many	CASSMQGQGNQPQHF
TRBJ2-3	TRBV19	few	CASKERWTDTQYF
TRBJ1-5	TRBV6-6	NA	CASSKTGVGNQPQHF
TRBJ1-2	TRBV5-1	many	CASSLEGSYGYTF
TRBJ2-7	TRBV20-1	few	CSARQSYEQYF
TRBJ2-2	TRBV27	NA	CASTVLAGGPHTGELFF
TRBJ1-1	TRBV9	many	CASSVGQGANTEAFF
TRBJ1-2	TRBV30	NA	CAWSPQAGYTF
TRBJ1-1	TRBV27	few	CASSGKGITEAFF
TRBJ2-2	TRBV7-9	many	CASSPAPAGVRGELFF
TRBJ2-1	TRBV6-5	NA	CASSYSHQGEQFF
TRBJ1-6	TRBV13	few	CASSSDRYNSPLHF
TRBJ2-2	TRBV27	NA	CASSYGGQNTGELFF
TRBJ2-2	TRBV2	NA	CASTVQGPTTGELFF
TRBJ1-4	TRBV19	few	CASSISGTNEKLFF
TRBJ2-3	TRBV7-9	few	CASSLSREGRAYF
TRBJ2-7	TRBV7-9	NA	CASSFEGTALYEQYF
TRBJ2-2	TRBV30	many	CAWERGGLFF
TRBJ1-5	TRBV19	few	CASSLGQPGQPQHF
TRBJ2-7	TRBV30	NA	CAWSLSGLQYF
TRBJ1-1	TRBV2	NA	CASRSGRANTEAFF
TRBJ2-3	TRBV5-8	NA	CAGQLAGVVPQYF
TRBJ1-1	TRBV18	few	CASSPSDRTEAFF
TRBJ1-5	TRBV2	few	CASLQKDPASNQPQHF
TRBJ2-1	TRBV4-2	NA	CASSWPRGSDNEQFF
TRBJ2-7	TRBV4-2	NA	CASSQDRGIYEQYF
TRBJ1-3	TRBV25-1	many	CASSDAGYLYSGNTIYF
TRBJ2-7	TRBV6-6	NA	CASRRTSGDYEQYF
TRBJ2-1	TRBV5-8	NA	CARTSGDRHNEQFF
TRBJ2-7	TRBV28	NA	CASTDRSATYEQYF
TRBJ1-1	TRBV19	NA	CASSPGVDTEAFF
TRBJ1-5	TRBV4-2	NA	CASSQFDGSSQPQHF
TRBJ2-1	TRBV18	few	CASSPTTSGRPNEQFF
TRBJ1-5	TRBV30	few	CAWNNNRGQPQHF
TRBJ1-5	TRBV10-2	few	CASSEPGQDQPQHF
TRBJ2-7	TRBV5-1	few	CASSLAGDEQYF
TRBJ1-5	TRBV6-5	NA	CASSYVRNQPQHF
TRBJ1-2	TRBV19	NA	CASSPFPDRRSYTF
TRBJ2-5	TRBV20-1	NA	CSAPPQYF
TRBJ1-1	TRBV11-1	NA	CASSPGQQEAFF
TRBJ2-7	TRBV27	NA	CASGGTGFYEQYF
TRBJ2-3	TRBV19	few	CASSAGYGTDTQYF
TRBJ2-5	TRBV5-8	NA	CASSLGEQETQYF